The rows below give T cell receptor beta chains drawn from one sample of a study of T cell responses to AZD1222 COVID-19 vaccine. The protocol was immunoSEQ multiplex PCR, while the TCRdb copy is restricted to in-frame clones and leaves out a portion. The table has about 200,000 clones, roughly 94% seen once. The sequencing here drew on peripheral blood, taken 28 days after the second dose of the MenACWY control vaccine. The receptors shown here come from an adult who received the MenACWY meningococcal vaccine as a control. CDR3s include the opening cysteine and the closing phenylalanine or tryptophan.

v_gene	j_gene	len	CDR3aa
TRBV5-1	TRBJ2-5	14	CASSVRPWGETQYF
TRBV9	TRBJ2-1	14	CASSGQGAHNEQFF
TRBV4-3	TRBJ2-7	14	CASSQGAQNYEQYF
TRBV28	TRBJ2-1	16	CASSSASSLAYNEQFF
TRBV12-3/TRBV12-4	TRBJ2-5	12	CASSTGVETQYF
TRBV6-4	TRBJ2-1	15	CASSEGTSASNEQFF
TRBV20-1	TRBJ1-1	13	CSASGQLNTEAFF
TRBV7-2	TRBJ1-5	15	CASSLMVGGNQPQHF
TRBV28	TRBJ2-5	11	CASSFKETQYF
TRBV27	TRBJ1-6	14	CASRLGGTGSPLHF
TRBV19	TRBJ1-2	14	CASDHRGRDYGYTF
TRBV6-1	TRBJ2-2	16	CASSELGQGVTGELFF
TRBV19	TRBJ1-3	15	CASSKDRAIGNTIYF
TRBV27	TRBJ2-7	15	CASSLDQGALYEQYF
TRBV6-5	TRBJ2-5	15	CASSQTSGLQETQYF
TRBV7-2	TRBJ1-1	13	CASSSQGGTEAFF
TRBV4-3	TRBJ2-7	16	CASSQESQGALYEQYF
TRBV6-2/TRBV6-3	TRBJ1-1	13	CASSFGENTEAFF
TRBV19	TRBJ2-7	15	CASSTLTSGSYEQYF
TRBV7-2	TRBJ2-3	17	CASSIYSGGGSTDTQYF